This T cell receptor (beta chain) originates from a study of shared clonotypes between healthy human individuals. Clones were sequenced by immunoSEQ multiplex PCR, and TCRdb holds only the in-frame ones, with some missing. Among roughly 760,000 clones, around 72% were seen once, and the ten largest hold around 1.6%. Germline V gene lookup returns CDR1 SGDLS and CDR2 YYNGEE. Trimming cost V 1 base and J 11 bases, with 15 bases left between them. The CDR3 runs to 13 residues. Concerning this clone: The antigen is not known.

General study results and limits: Generally, naive subsets (rather than memory subsets) showed larger estimated richness.

This chain links TRBV9 with TRBJ1-1; D gene unclear. This clonotype originated in a woman under 40 in good health. The specimen was memory CD4+ T cells sorted from blood. Subset of the sample: CD45RA-negative fraction. This chain's CDR3 is CASSVLPGSGAFF. CDR3 nucleotides: TGTGCCAGCAGCGTATTGCCGGGATCCGGGGCTTTCTTT.